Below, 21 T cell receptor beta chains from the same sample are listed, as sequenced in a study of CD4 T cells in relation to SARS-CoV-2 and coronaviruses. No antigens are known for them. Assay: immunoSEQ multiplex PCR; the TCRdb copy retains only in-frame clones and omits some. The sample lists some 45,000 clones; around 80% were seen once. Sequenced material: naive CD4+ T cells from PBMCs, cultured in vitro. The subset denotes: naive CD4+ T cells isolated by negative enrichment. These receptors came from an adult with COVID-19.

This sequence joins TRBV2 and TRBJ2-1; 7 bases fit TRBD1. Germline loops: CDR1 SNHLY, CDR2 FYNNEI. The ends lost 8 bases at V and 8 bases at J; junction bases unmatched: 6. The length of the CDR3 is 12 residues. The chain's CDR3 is CASGQDRDEQFF. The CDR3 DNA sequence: TGTGCCAGCGGACAAGACAGGGATGAGCAGTTCTTC. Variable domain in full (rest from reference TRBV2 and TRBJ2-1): EPEVTQTPSHQVTQMGQEVILRCVPISNHLYFYWYRQILGQKVEFLVSFYNNEISEKSEIFDDQFSVERPDGSNFTLKIRSTKLEDSAMYFCASGQDRDEQFFGPGTRLTVL.

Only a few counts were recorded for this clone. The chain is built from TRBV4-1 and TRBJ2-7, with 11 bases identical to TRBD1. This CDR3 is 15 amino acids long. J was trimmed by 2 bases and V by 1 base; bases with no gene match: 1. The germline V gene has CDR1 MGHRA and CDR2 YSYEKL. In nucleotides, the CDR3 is TGCGCCAGCAGCCAAGGGACAGGGGGCCCCTACGAGCAGTACTTC. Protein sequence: CASSQGTGGPYEQYF.

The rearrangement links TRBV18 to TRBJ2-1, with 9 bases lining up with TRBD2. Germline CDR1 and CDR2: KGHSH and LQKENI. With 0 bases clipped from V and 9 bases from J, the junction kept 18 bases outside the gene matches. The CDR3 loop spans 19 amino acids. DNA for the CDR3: TGTGCCAGCTCACCACCCCCTCGATGGCGGGAGGGCCTTGTATTTGAGCAGTTCTTC. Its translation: CASSPPPRWREGLVFEQFF.

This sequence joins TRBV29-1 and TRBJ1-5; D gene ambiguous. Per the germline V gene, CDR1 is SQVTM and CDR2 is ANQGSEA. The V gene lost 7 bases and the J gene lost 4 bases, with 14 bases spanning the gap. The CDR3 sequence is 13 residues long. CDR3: CSAELSDNQPQHF. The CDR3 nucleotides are TGCAGCGCAGAACTCTCGGATAATCAGCCCCAGCATTTT. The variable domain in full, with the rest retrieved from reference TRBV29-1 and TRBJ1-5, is SAVISQKPSRDICQRGTSLTIQCQVDSQVTMMFWYRQQPGQSLTLIATANQGSEATYESGFVIDKFPISRPNLTFSTLTVSNMSPEDSSIYLCSAELSDNQPQHFGDGTRLSIL.

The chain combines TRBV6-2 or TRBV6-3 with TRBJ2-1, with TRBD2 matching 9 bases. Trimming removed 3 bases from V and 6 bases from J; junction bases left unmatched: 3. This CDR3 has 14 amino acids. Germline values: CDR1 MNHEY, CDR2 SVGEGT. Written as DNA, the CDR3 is TGTGCCAGCAGTTATGCGGGAGGGGCCAATGAGCAGTTCTTC. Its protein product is CASSYAGGANEQFF.

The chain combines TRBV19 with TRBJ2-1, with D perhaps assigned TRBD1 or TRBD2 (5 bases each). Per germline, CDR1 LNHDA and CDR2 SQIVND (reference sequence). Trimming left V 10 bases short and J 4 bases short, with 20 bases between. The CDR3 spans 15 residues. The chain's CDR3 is CANLIPGSGYNEQFF. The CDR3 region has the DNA TGTGCCAACCTGATCCCAGGGTCGGGGTACAATGAGCAGTTCTTC.

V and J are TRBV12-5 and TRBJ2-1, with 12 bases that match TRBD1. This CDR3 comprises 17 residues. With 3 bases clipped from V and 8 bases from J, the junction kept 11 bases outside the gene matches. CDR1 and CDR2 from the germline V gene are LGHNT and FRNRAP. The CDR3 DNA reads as TGTGCTAGTGGTTTTAGCAGCGGGACAGGGGGCGTCGATGAGCAGTTCTTC. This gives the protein CASGFSSGTGGVDEQFF.

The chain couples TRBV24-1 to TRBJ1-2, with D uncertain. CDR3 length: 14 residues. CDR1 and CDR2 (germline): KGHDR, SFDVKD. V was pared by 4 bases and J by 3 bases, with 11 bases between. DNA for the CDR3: TGTGCCACCAGTGACCCGGACGGCTACTATGGCTACACCTTC. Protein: CATSDPDGYYGYTF.

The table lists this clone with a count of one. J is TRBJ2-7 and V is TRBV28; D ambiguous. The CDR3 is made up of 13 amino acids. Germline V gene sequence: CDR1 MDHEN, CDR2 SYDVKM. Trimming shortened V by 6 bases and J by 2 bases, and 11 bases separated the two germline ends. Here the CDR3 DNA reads TGTGCCAGCAGATCACCCACTACCTACGAGCAGTACTTC. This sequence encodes CASRSPTTYEQYF.

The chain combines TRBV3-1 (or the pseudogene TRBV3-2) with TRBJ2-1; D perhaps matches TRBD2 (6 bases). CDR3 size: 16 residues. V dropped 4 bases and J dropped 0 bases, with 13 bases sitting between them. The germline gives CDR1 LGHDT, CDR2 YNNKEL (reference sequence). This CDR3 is CASSPAGSLSYNEQFF. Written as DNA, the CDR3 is TGTGCCAGCAGCCCCGCGGGATCGCTCTCCTACAATGAGCAGTTCTTC.

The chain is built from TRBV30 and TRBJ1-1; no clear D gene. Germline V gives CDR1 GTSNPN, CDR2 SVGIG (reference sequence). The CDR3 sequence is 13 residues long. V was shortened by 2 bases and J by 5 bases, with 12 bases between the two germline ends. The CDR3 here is CAWSRSRGTEAFF. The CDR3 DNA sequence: TGTGCCTGGAGTCGATCTCGGGGAACTGAAGCTTTCTTT.

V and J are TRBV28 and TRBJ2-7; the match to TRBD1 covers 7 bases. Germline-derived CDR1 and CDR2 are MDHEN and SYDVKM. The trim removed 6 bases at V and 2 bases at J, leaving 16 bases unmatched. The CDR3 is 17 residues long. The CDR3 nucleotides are TGTGCCAGCAGCCTTGGGACAGTTTTAAGCTTAGCCTACGAGCAGTACTTC. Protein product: CASSLGTVLSLAYEQYF.

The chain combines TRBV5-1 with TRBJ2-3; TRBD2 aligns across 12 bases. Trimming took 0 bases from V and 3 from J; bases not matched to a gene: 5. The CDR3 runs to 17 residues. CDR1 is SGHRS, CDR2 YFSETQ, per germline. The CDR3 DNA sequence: TGCGCCAGCAGCTTGGAGCTAGCGGGAGGGCCGACAGATACGCAGTATTTT. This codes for CASSLELAGGPTDTQYF.

This CDR3 reads CASTPRLTGELFF. In DNA, the CDR3 is TGTGCCAGTACCCCCCGTCTCACCGGGGAGCTGTTTTTT. The J gene is TRBJ2-2, the V gene TRBV19; D not resolved. Trimming removed 7 bases at V and 4 bases at J, with 10 bases between. The CDR3 loop spans 13 amino acids. CDR1 is LNHDA, CDR2 SQIVND, per germline (reference sequence).

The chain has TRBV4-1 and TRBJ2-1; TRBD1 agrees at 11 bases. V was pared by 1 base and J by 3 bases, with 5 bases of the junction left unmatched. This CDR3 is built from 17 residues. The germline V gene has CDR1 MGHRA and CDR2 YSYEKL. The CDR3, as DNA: TGCGCCAGCAGCCAAGCTCCCGGGACAGGGGGCTACAATGAGCAGTTCTTC. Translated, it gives CASSQAPGTGGYNEQFF.

DNA of the CDR3: TGTGCCAGCAGTTCTAGCGGGAGGGCCGCGGCCACCGGGGAGCTGTTTTTT. Amino acid sequence: CASSSSGRAAATGELFF. The V gene is TRBV27, the J gene TRBJ2-2; TRBD2 aligns across 12 bases. Germline CDR1 reads MNHEY; CDR2 reads SMNVEV (reference sequence). V trimming: 4 bases; J trimming: 4 bases; junction bases outside the gene matches: 7. There are 17 residues in the CDR3.

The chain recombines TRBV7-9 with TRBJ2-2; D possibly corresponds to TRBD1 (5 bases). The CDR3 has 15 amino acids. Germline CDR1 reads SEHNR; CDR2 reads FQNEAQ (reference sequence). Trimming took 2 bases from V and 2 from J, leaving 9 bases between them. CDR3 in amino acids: CASSLTDRNTGELFF. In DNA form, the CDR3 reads TGTGCCAGCAGCTTAACAGACAGAAACACCGGGGAGCTGTTTTTT.

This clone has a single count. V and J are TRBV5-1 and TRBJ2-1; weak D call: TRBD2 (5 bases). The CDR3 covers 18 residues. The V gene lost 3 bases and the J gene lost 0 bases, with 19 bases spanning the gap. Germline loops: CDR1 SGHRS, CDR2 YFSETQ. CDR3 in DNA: TGCGCCAGCAGCTACTCTTACTTAGCGCGGAGCTCCTACAATGAGCAGTTCTTC. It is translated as CASSYSYLARSSYNEQFF. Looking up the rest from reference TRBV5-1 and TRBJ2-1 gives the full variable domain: KAGVTQTPRYLIKTRGQQVTLSCSPISGHRSVSWYQQTPGQGLQFLFEYFSETQRNKGNFPGRFSGRQFSNSRSEMNVSTLELGDSALYLCASSYSYLARSSYNEQFFGPGTRLTVL.

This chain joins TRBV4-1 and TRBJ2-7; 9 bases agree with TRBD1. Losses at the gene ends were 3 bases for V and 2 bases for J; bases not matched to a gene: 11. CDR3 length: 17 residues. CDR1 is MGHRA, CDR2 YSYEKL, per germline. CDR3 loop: CASSHRIADRGAYEQYF. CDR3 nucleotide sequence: TGCGCCAGCAGCCACCGAATCGCGGACAGGGGAGCCTACGAGCAGTACTTC.

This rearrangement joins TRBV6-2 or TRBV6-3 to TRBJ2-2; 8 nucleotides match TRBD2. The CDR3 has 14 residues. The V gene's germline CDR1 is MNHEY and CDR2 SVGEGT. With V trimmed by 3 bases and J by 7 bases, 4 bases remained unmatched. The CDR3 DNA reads TGTGCCAGCAGTTATGAGCGGGGGAGCGGGGAGCTGTTTTTT. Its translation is CASSYERGSGELFF.

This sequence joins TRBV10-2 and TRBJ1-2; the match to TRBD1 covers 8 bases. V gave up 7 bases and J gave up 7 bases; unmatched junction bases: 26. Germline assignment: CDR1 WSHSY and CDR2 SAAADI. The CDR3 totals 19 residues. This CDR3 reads CASNPDGWRKDRVRLGYTF. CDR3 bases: TGCGCCAGCAACCCCGACGGGTGGAGAAAGGACAGGGTTCGACTTGGCTACACCTTC.